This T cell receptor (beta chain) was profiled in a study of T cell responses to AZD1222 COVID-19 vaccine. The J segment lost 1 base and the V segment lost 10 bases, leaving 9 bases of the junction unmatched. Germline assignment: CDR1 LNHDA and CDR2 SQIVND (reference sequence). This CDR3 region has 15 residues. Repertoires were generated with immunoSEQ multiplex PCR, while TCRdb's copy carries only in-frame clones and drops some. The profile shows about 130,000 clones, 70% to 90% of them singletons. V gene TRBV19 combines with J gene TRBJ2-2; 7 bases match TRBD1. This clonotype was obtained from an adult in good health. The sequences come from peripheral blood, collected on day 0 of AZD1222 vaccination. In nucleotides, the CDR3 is TGTGCCACCCGATCAGACAGGGTGAACACCGGGGAGCTGTTTTTT. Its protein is CATRSDRVNTGELFF.